This T cell receptor (beta chain) was obtained from a study of CD8+ T cells in alopecia areata. Study in general: For the treated group, dosing was oral tofacitinib at 5 to 10 mg twice daily. A 6-month off-drug phase came after tofacitinib, which had lasted 6 to 18 months. General study findings and limits: Sequence data from scalp samples additionally include resident alphabeta T cells of normal skin.

Extracted from the samples, RNA was reverse transcribed into cDNA to serve as the sequencing template. Sequenced by immunoSEQ multiplex PCR; TCRdb stores in-frame clones only, minus some. The table has about 190,000 clones, just under 60% seen once. The CDR3 is made up of 14 amino acids. Deletions cut 5 bases from V and 3 bases from J, with 14 bases between. Germline assignment: CDR1 KGHSH and CDR2 LQKENI. Regarding this clone: No antigen is known for it.

Alopecia areata patients provided lesional scalp punch biopsies and peripheral blood, both collected for the study. The sequences come from CD4+ T cells sorted from blood, collected at week 0. This TCR derives from a human donor with alopecia areata. The J gene is TRBJ2-7, the V gene TRBV18; tentatively, D is TRBD1 (6 bases). CDR3 in amino acids: CASSSTGYNYEQYF. As DNA, the CDR3 is TGTGCCAGCTCATCGACAGGTTACAACTACGAGCAGTACTTC.